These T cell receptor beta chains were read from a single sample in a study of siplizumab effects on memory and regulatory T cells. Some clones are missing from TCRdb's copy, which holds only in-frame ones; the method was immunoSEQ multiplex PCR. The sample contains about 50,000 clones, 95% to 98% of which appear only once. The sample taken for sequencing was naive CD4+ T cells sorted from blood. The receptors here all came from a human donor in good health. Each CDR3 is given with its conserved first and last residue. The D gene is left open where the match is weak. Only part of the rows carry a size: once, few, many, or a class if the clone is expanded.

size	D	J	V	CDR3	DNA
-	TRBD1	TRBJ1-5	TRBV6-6	CASSIQGAGQPQHF	TGTGCCAGCAGTATACAGGGGGCAGGGCAGCCCCAGCATTTT
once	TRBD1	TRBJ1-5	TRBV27	CASSRGTGGQPQHF	TGTGCCAGCAGTCGAGGGACAGGGGGACAGCCCCAGCATTTT
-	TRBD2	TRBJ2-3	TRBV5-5	CASSFPTSGISTDTQYF	TGTGCCAGCAGCTTCCCGACTAGCGGGATTAGCACAGATACGCAGTATTTT
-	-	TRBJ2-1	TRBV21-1	CASSKARGAPSYNEQFF	TGTGCCAGCAGCAAAGCGCGGGGTGCCCCTTCCTACAATGAGCAGTTCTTC
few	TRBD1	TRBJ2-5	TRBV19	CASSIGQGRETQYF	TGTGCCAGTAGTATTGGACAGGGGAGGGAGACCCAGTACTTC
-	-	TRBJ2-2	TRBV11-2	CASSLRLGSGELFF	TGTGCCAGCAGCCTAAGACTAGGATCCGGGGAGCTGTTTTTT
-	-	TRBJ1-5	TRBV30	CAWRGESQPQHF	TGTGCCTGGAGAGGGGAGAGTCAGCCCCAGCATTTT
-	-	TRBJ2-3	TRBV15	CATRATDTQYF	TGTGCCACCAGAGCCACAGATACGCAGTATTTT
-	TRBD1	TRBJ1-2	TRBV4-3	CASSSRGQGTGYTF	TGCGCCAGCAGCTCACGGGGACAGGGGACTGGCTACACCTTC
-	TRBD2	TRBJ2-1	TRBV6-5	CASSPRTRPYNEQFF	TGTGCCAGCAGTCCCCGGACTAGACCTTACAATGAGCAGTTCTTC
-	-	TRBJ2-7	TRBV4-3	CASSRSRSYEQYF	TGCGCCAGCAGTCGATCGCGTTCCTACGAGCAGTACTTC
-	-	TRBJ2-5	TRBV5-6	CASGMVGRETQYF	TGTGCCAGCGGAATGGTAGGGCGGGAGACCCAGTACTTC
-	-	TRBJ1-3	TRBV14	CASSRQRNTIYF	TGTGCCAGCAGCCGACAAAGAAACACCATATATTTT
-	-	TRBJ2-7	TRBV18	CASSPRDRHYEQYF	TGTGCCAGCTCCCCCCGGGACCGACACTACGAGCAGTACTTC
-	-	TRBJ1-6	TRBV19	CASKEEPSSYNSPLHF	TGTGCCAGTAAAGAGGAGCCGAGCTCCTATAATTCACCCCTCCACTTT
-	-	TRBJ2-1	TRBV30	CAWSLQRLRSYNEQFF	TGTGCCTGGAGTCTACAACGGTTGAGGTCCTACAATGAGCAGTTCTTC
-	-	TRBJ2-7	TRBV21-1	CASSLPGQGIYEQYF	TGTGCCAGCAGCCTGCCGGGACAGGGTATCTACGAGCAGTACTTC
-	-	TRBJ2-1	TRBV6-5	CASSYSPQVGGEQFF	TGTGCCAGCAGTTACTCCCCTCAGGTAGGGGGTGAGCAGTTCTTC
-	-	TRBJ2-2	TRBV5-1	CASSLEYSGELFF	TGCGCCAGCAGCTTGGAGTATTCCGGGGAGCTGTTTTTT
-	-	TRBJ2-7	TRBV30	CAWSGLGSIAEQYF	TGTGCCTGGAGCGGACTTGGATCGATCGCCGAGCAGTACTTC
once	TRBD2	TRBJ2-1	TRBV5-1	CASSRGGATYNEQFF	TGCGCCAGCAGCCGGGGGGGAGCTACCTACAATGAGCAGTTCTTC
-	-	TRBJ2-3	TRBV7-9	CASSLATDTQYF	TGTGCCAGCAGCTTAGCCACAGATACGCAGTATTTT
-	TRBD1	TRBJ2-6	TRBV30	CAWTGGGANVLTF	TGTGCCTGGACAGGGGGTGGGGCCAACGTCCTGACTTTC
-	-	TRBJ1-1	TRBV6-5	CASSYENRGRDTEAFF	TGTGCCAGCAGTTACGAGAACCGGGGGCGCGACACTGAAGCTTTCTTT
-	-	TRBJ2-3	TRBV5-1	CASSLAQPDTQYF	TGCGCCAGCAGCTTGGCCCAGCCAGATACGCAGTATTTT
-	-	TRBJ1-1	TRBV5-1	CASSLGFVNTEAFF	TGCGCCAGCAGCTTGGGATTCGTGAACACTGAAGCTTTCTTT
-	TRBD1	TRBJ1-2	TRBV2	CATLRQGGSYGYTF	TGTGCCACCCTAAGACAGGGCGGTAGCTATGGCTACACCTTC
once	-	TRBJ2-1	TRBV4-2	CASSQVPKSYNEQFF	TGTGCCAGCAGCCAAGTCCCAAAGTCCTACAATGAGCAGTTCTTC
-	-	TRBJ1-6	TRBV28	CASSRNYNNSPLHF	TGTGCCAGCAGTCGAAACTATAATAATTCACCCCTCCACTTT
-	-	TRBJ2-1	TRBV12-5	CASGLVPGTSYNEQFF	TGTGCTAGTGGTTTGGTACCAGGGACTTCCTACAATGAGCAGTTCTTC
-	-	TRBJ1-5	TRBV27	CASSLSQGRNQPQHF	TGTGCCAGCAGTTTATCTCAGGGACGAAATCAGCCCCAGCATTTT
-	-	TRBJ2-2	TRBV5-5	CASSSLRDLTTGELFF	TGTGCCAGCAGCTCGCTCCGGGACCTAACAACCGGGGAGCTGTTTTTT
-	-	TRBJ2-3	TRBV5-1	CASRSSTDTQYF	TGCGCCAGCAGATCGAGCACAGATACGCAGTATTTT
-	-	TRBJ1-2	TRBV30	CAWSAAVGNYGYTF	TGTGCCTGGAGCGCCGCCGTGGGTAACTATGGCTACACCTTC
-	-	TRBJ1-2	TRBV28	CASSFGVSYGYTF	TGTGCCAGCAGTTTCGGGGTGAGCTATGGCTACACCTTC
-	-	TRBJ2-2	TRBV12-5	CASGFFTGELFF	TGTGCTAGTGGTTTCTTTACCGGGGAGCTGTTTTTT
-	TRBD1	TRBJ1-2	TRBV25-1	CASSGGQLYGYTF	TGTGCCAGCAGTGGGGGACAGCTCTATGGCTACACCTTC
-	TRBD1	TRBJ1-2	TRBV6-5	CASSNDRGNYGYTF	TGTGCCAGCAGTAACGACAGGGGCAACTATGGCTACACCTTC
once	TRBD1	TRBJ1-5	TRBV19	CASSKTGASNQPQHF	TGTGCCAGTAGTAAGACAGGGGCGAGCAATCAGCCCCAGCATTTT
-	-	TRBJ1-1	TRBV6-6	CASSAGRRTEAFF	TGTGCCAGCAGTGCGGGACGGCGCACTGAAGCTTTCTTT
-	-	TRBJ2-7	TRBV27	CASSSQGPYEQYF	TGTGCCAGCAGTTCACAGGGTCCCTACGAGCAGTACTTC
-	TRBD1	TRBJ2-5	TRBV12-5	CASGLNYRGETQYF	TGTGCTAGTGGTTTGAACTACAGGGGAGAGACCCAGTACTTC
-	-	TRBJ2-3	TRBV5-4	CASSLGAGRADTQYF	TGTGCCAGCAGCTTGGGGGCGGGAAGAGCAGATACGCAGTATTTT
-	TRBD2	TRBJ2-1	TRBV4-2	CASSQGAGDVVEQFF	TGTGCCAGCAGCCAAGGAGCGGGAGATGTTGTTGAGCAGTTCTTC
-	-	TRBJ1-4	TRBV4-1	CASSQDGGTINEKLFF	TGCGCCAGCAGCCAAGATGGTGGAACAATTAATGAAAAACTGTTTTTT
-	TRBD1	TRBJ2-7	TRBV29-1	CSVVRDRGYEQYF	TGCAGCGTGGTTCGGGACAGAGGCTACGAGCAGTACTTC